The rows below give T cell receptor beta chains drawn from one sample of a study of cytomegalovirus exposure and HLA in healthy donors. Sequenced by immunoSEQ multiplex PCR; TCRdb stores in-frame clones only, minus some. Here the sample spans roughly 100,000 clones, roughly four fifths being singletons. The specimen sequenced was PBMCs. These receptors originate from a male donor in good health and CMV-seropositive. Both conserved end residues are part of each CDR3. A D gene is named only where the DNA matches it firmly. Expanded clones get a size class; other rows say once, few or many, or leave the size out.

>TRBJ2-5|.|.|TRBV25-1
CASSDMQETQYF
TGTGCCAGCAGTGATATGCAAGAGACCCAGTACTTC
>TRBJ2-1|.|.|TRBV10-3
CAITRDLGGRGNEQFF
TGTGCCATCACACGAGACCTGGGGGGTAGGGGCAATGAGCAGTTCTTC
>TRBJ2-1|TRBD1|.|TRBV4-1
CASSQVRTGTSYNEQFF
TGCGCCAGCAGCCAAGTTAGGACAGGGACCTCCTACAATGAGCAGTTCTTC
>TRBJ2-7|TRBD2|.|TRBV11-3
CASSPGGHSGSYEQYF
TGTGCCAGCAGCCCCGGGGGGCATAGCGGGAGTTACGAGCAGTACTTC
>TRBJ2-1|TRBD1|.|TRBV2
CASSRIASRGTYNEQFF
TGTGCCAGCAGTAGGATCGCCAGCAGGGGGACCTACAATGAGCAGTTCTTC
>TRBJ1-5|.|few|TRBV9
CASSVGGRNQPQHF
TGTGCCAGCAGCGTAGGTGGCAGGAATCAGCCCCAGCATTTT
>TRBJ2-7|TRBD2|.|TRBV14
CASSPGTSGRAGNEQYF
TGTGCCAGCAGCCCCGGGACTAGCGGGAGGGCTGGGAACGAGCAGTACTTC
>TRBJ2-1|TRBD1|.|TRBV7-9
CASSFGTGVGDEQFF
TGTGCCAGCAGCTTCGGGACAGGGGTTGGGGATGAGCAGTTCTTC
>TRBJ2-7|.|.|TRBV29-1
CSVGEGDASYEQYF
TGCAGCGTTGGGGAGGGGGACGCCTCCTACGAGCAGTACTTC
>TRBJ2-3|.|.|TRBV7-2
CASSWRGDTQYF
TGTGCCAGCAGCTGGCGGGGCGATACGCAGTATTTT
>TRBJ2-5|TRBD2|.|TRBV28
CASRTSGSTGTQYF
TGTGCCAGCAGGACTAGCGGGTCGACGGGGACCCAGTACTTC
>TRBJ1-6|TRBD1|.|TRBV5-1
CASRFTGTANSPLHF
TGCGCCAGCAGGTTTACCGGGACAGCTAATTCACCCCTCCACTTT
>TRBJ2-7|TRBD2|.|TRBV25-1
CASTASGRNGYEQYF
TGTGCCAGCACGGCTAGCGGGAGAAACGGGTACGAGCAGTACTTC
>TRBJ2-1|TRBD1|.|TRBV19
CASSRGQGLDEQFF
TGTGCCAGTAGTAGGGGACAGGGGTTGGATGAGCAGTTCTTC
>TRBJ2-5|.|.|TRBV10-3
CALDCLRETQYF
TGTGCCTTGGACTGCCTGAGGGAGACCCAGTACTTC
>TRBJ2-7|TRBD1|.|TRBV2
CAGGGQGEQYF
TGTGCCGGGGGAGGACAGGGCGAGCAGTACTTC
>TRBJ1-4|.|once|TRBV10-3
CAISVDGQPNEKLFF
TGTGCCATCAGTGTCGACGGACAGCCTAATGAAAAACTGTTTTTT
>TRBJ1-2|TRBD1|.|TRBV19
CASSYGQGAFYGYTF
TGTGCCAGTAGTTACGGACAGGGGGCCTTCTATGGCTACACCTTC
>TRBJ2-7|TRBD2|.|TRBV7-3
CASSLNAGRGDEQYF
TGTGCCAGCAGCTTAAATGCAGGGAGGGGCGACGAGCAGTACTTC
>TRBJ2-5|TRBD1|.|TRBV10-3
CAISETGARYF
TGTGCCATCAGCGAAACAGGGGCCCGGTACTTC
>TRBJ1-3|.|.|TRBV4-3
CASSQVARQLSGNTIYF
TGCGCCAGCAGCCAAGTGGCGAGACAGCTCTCTGGAAACACCATATATTTT
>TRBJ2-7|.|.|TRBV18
CASSPPRDTYEQYF
TGTGCCAGCTCACCACCGCGGGATACCTACGAGCAGTACTTC
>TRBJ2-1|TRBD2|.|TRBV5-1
CASSLVGQGVSGRGNEQFF
TGCGCCAGCAGCTTGGTAGGACAAGGGGTTAGCGGGAGAGGGAATGAGCAGTTCTTC
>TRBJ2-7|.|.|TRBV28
CASSLVVAGSYEQYF
TGTGCCAGCAGTTTAGTAGTGGCAGGCTCCTACGAGCAGTACTTC
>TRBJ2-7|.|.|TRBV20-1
CSARWRYEQYF
TGCAGTGCTCGTTGGAGGTACGAGCAGTACTTC
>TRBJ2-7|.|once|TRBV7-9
CASSLSGKADEQYF
TGTGCCAGCAGCTTGAGCGGAAAAGCGGACGAGCAGTACTTC
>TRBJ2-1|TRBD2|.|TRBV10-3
CAISDVPAGVGSNERFF
TGTGCCATCAGTGACGTGCCAGCGGGAGTGGGGTCCAATGAGCGGTTCTTC
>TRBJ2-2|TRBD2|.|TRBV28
CASRLAGVFGELFF
TGTGCCAGTAGACTAGCGGGAGTATTCGGGGAGCTGTTTTTT